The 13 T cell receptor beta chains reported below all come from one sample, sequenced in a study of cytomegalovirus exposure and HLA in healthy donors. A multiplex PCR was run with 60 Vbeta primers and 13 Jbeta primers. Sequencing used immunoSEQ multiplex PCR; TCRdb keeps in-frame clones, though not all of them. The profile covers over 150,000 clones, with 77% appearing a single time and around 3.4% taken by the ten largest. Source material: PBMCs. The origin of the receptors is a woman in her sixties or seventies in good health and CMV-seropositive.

CDR3 residues: CASSLQGANTEAFF. Here the CDR3 DNA reads TGTGCCAGCAGTCTCCAGGGGGCGAACACTGAAGCTTTCTTT. This chain uses TRBV6-5 with TRBJ1-1; TRBD1 matches at 8 bases. The CDR3 runs to 14 residues. Germline lookup yields CDR1 MNHEY and CDR2 SVGAGI. With 5 bases clipped from V and 1 base from J, the junction kept 3 bases outside the gene matches.

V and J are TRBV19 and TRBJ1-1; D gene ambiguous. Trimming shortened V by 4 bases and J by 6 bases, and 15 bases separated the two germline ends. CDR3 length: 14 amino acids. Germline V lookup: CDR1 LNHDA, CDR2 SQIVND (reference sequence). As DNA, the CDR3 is TGTGCCAGTAGTAAACAGTGGAGGGAGTCTGAAGCTTTCTTT. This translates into CASSKQWRESEAFF.

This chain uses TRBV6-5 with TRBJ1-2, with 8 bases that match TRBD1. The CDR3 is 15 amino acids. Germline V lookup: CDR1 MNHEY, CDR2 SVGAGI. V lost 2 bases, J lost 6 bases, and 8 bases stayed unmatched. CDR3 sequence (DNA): TGTGCCAGCAGTTACCAGGACAGGGTGGTGGATGGCTACACCTTC. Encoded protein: CASSYQDRVVDGYTF.

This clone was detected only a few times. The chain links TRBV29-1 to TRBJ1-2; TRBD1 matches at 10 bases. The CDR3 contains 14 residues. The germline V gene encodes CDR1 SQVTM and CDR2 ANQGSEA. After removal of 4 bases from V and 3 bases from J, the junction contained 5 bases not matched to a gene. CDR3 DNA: TGCAGCGTTGCAGACAGGGGGCGCGACTATGGCTACACCTTC. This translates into CSVADRGRDYGYTF.

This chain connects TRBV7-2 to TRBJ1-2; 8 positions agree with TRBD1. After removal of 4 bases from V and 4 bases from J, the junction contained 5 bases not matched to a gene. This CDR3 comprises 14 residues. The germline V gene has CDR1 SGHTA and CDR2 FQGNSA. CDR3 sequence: CASSSDRGGYGYTF. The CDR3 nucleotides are TGTGCCAGCAGCTCCGACAGGGGCGGCTATGGCTACACCTTC.

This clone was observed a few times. The CDR3 region has the DNA TGTGCCAGCAGTGGGTCGGCGGGAGTCCCCCCCGGCGAGCAGTACTTC. This translates into CASSGSAGVPPGEQYF. V and J are TRBV6-1 and TRBJ2-7; 7 bases line up with TRBD2. The V gene end was trimmed by 4 bases and the J gene end by 6 bases; junction bases not matched to a gene: 15. Germline V CDR1 and CDR2: MNHNS, SASEGT. The CDR3 extends over 16 amino acids.

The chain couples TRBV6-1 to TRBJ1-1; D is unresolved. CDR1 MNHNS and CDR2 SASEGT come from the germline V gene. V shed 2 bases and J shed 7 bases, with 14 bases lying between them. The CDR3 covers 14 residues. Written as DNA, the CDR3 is TGTGCCAGCAGTGAATGGGCAGGAATAGGTGAAGCTTTCTTT. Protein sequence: CASSEWAGIGEAFF.

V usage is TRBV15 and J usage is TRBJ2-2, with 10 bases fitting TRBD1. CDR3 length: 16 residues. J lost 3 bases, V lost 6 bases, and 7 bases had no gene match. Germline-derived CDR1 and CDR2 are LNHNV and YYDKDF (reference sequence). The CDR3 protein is CATRPRDRGHTGELFF. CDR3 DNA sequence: TGTGCCACCAGGCCCCGGGACAGGGGTCACACCGGGGAGCTGTTTTTT. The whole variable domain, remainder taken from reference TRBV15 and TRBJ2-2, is DAMVIQNPRYQVTQFGKPVTLSCSQTLNHNVMYWYQQKSSQAPKLLFHYYDKDFNNEADTPDNFQSRRPNTSFCFLDIRSPGLGDTAMYLCATRPRDRGHTGELFFGEGSRLTVL.

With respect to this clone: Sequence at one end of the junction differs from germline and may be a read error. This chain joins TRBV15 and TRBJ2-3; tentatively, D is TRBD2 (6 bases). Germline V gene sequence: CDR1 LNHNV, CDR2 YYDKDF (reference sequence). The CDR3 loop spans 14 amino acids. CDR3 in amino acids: CATNRGRGSDTQYF. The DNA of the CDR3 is TGTGCCACCAACAGAGGCCGGGGGTCAGATACGCAGTATTTT.

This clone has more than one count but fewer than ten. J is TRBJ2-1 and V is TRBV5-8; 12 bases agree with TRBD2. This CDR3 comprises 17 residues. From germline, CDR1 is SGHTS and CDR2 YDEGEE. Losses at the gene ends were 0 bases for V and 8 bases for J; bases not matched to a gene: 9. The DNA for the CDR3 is TGTGCCAGCAGCTTGGCAGTGACTAGCGGGAGCTTTGATGAGCAGTTCTTC. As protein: CASSLAVTSGSFDEQFF.

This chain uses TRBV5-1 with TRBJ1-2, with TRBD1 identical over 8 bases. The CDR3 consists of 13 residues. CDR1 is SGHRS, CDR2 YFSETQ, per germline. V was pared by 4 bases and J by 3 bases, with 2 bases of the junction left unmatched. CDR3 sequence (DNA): TGCGCCAGCAGCCAACAGGGGGACTATGGCTACACCTTC. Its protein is CASSQQGDYGYTF.

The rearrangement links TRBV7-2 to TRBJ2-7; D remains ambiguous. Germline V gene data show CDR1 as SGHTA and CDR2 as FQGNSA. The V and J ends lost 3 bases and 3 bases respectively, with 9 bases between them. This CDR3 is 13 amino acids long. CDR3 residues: CASSFVGGYEQYF. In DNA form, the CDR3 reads TGTGCCAGCAGCTTCGTCGGCGGCTACGAGCAGTACTTC.

CDR3 bases: TGTGCCAGCTCACCACAACAGGGCTACGAGCAGTACTTC. As protein: CASSPQQGYEQYF. This chain joins TRBV18 and TRBJ2-5, with D possibly being TRBD1 (6 bases). The assigned J gene may be wrong: the sequence end matches TRBJ2-7 better. In germline, CDR1 is KGHSH, CDR2 LQKENI. The CDR3 loop spans 13 amino acids.